This T cell receptor beta chain is drawn from a study of spatial heterogeneity in lung cancer (dated by TCRdb to between 2018 and 2021). With regard to the full study: Donors were 65 to 85 patients with early-stage, untreated non-small cell lung cancer from the lung TRACERx cohort. Follow-up PBMC samples were sequenced whenever the samples were available, and the median time to follow-up was roughly 2 years after resection. Beta-chain transcripts were consistently detected in greater numbers than alpha-chain transcripts, which likely reflected higher beta-chain transcript abundance. In the raw uncorrected reads, each unique combination of TCR and UMI appeared more than ten times on average. The study quantitatively compared TCR alpha and beta repertoires across multiple tumor regions, matched nontumor lung and blood in non-small cell lung cancer. Nonsynonymous mutation counts, determined by whole-exome sequencing of tumor tissue, were related to features of the TCR repertoire. At surgery, 200 or so tumor regions, some 61 matched nontumor lung samples and some 54 PBMC samples were TCR-sequenced for both alpha and beta chains.

What the work shows at the level of the full study, not this receptor alone: Additional single-cell paired TCR alpha and beta sequencing was considered necessary to confirm, at a functional level, the hypothesis that regional TCRs recognize regional mutations. Ubiquitous expanded tumor TCRs showed up in blood more often at tumor resection than at routine follow-up. Comparisons of baseline and follow-up blood repertoires included only around 15 patients.

Based on the germline V gene (reference sequence), the CDR1 and CDR2 sequences are SGHKS and YYEKEE. Trimming removed 2 bases from V and 0 bases from J, leaving 14 bases between the germline ends. The CDR3 measures 16 amino acids from cysteine to phenylalanine. Of the read, only the CDR3 DNA is kept; its 48 bases are in frame from base 1. Notes on this clonotype: This receptor's antigen is unknown. No base qualities exist here, and no much larger clone lies one base off it.

In light of the paper, this sample's time point label describes: blood at routine non-recurrence follow-up after resection. TCR sequencing used whole RNA extracted from tumor and nontumor lung tissue, or from cryopreserved PBMC samples, without cell sorting. Only patients with enough RNA available from two or more tumor regions were chosen for TCR sequencing. Preparation of the library involved 5' RACE. Sequencing relied on a NextSeq 500. In the TCR library protocol, a unique molecular identifier was attached to each TCR cDNA molecule so that PCR and sequencing errors could be corrected. In the original analysis: Decombinator tools were used for TCR identification, UMI-based error correction and CDR3 extraction. TCRs above a frequency of 2 per 1,000, corresponding to the top 1% of the tumor frequency distribution, were defined as expanded. Renyi diversity was calculated using the R vegan package after each repertoire was subsampled 100 times to 5,000 TCRs. To build CDR3 similarity networks, amino acid triplet string-kernel similarity was used, and CDR3s were connected when their pairwise similarity was above 0.82. TCRdb trimmed public reads at Q25 via fastp, called clones via MiXCR and kept in-frame beta chains. Entries that share a CDR3 protein sequence are merged under the most common genes and DNA. The V and J calls reflect TCRdb's pipeline rather than the authors' work. This sample comprises under 150,000 distinct CDR3 sequences, 10% to 11% of them detected only once. In total, the top ten clones hold 24% of the sample.

Sample: PBMCs, taken at follow-up. The sequence was obtained from a female donor with early-stage non-small cell lung cancer. In this chain, TRBV5-5 is recombined with TRBJ1-1; a tentative D match to TRBD1 spans 6 bases. The DNA sequence reads TGTGCCAGCAGCTTCGCCCCAGGACAGATGAACACTGAAGCTTTCTTT. This encodes CASSFAPGQMNTEAFF.